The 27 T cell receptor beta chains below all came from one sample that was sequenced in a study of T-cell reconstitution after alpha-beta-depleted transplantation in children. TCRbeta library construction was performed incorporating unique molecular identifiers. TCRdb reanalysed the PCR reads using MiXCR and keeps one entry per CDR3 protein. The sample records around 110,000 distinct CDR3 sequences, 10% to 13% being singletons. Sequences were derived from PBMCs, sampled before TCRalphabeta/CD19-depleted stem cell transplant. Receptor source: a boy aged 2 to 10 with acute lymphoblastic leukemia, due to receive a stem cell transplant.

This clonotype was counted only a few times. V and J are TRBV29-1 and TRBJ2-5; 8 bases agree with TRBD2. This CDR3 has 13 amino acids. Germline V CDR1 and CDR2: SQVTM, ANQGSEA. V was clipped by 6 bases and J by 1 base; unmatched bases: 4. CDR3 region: CSVSGSFQETQYF. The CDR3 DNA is TGCAGCGTCAGCGGGAGTTTCCAAGAGACCCAGTACTTC.

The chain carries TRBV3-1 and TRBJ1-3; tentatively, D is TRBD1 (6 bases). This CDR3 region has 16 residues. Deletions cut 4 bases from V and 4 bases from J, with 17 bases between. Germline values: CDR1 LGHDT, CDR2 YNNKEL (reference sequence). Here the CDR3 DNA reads TGTGCCAGCAGCCCCTTCACAGGGAACCGCGGAAACACCATATATTTT. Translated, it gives CASSPFTGNRGNTIYF.

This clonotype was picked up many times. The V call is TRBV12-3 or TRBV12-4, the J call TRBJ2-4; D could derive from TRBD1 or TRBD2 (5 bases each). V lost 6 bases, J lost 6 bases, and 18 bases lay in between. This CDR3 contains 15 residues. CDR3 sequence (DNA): TGTGCCAGCAGCAACTGGGGGTGGCAGGGAAACATTCAGTACTTC. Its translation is CASSNWGWQGNIQYF.

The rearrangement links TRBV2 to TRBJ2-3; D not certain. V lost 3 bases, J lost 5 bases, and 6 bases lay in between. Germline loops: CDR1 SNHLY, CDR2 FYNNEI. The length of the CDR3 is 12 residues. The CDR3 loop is CASSDWGDTQYF. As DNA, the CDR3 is TGTGCCAGCAGTGATTGGGGAGATACGCAGTATTTT. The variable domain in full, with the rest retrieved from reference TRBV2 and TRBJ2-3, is EPEVTQTPSHQVTQMGQEVILRCVPISNHLYFYWYRQILGQKVEFLVSFYNNEISEKSEIFDDQFSVERPDGSNFTLKIRSTKLEDSAMYFCASSDWGDTQYFGPGTRLTVL.

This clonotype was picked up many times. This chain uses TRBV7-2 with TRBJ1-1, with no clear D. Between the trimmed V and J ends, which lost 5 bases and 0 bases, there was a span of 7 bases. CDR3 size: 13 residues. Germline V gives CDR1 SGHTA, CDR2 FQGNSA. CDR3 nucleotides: TGTGCCAGCAGCCCGGGATTGAACACTGAAGCTTTCTTT. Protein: CASSPGLNTEAFF.

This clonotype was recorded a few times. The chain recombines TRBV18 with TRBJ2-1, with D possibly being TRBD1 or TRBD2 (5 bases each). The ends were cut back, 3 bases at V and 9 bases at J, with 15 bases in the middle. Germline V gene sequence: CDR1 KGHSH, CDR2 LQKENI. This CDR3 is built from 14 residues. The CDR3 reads CASSPGRLVGEQFF. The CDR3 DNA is TGTGCCAGCTCACCGGGACGGCTGGTCGGTGAGCAGTTCTTC.

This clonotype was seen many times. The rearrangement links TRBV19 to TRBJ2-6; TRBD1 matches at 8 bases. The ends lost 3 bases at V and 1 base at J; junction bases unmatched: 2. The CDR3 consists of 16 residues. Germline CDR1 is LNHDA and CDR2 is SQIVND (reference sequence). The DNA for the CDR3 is TGTGCCAGTAGTATCTGGACAGGGTCTGGGGCCAACGTCCTGACTTTC. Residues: CASSIWTGSGANVLTF.

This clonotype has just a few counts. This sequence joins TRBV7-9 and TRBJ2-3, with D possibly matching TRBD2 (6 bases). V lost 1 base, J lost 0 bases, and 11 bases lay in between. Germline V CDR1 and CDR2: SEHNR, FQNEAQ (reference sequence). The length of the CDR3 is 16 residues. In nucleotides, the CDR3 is TGTGCCAGCAGCTTAGAGGGACTCTTTAGCACAGATACGCAGTATTTT. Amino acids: CASSLEGLFSTDTQYF.

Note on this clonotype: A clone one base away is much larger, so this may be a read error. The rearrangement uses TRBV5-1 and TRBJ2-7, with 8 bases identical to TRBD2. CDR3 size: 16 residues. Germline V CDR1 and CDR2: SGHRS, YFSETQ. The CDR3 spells CDSSLGPAGDGYEQYF. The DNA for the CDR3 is TGCGACAGCAGCTTGGGGCCAGCGGGAGATGGGTACGAGCAGTACTTC.

The CDR3 sequence: CASSPAGTGGRNTEAFF. The CDR3 DNA follows: TGTGCCAGCTCACCAGCCGGGACAGGGGGCAGGAACACTGAAGCTTTCTTT. The chain employs TRBV18 and TRBJ1-1; TRBD1 agrees at 12 bases. Germline lookup yields CDR1 KGHSH and CDR2 LQKENI. This CDR3 spans 17 amino acids. Trimming at V came to 2 bases and at J to 1 base, leaving 5 bases not matched to a gene.

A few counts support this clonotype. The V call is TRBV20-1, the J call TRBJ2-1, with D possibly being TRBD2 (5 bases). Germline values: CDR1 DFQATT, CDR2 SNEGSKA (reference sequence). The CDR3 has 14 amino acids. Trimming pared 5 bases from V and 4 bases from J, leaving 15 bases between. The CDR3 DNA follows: TGCAGTGCTCTACTACCGGGATTTTACAATGAGCAGTTCTTC. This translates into CSALLPGFYNEQFF.

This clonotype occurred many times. The CDR3 sequence: CSAETGDLGTDTQYF. For the CDR3, the DNA is TGCAGTGCGGAGACAGGGGACCTCGGGACAGATACGCAGTATTTT. The rearrangement uses TRBV20-1 and TRBJ2-3; 8 bases agree with TRBD1. The junction had 11 bases not matched to a gene; V was cut back by 6 bases and J by 3 bases. In germline, CDR1 is DFQATT, CDR2 SNEGSKA (reference sequence). The CDR3 is 15 amino acids.

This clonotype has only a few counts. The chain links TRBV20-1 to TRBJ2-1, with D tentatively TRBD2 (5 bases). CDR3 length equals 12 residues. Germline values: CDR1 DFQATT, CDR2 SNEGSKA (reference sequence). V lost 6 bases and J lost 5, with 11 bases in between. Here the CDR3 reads CSAILGNNEQFF. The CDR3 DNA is TGCAGTGCGATACTAGGTAACAATGAGCAGTTCTTC.

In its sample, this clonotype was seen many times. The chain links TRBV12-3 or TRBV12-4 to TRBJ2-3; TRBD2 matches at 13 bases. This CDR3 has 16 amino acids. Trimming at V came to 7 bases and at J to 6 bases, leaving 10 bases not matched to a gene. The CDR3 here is CASTITSGRARDTQYF. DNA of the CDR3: TGTGCCAGCACCATAACTAGCGGGAGGGCCCGGGATACGCAGTATTTT.

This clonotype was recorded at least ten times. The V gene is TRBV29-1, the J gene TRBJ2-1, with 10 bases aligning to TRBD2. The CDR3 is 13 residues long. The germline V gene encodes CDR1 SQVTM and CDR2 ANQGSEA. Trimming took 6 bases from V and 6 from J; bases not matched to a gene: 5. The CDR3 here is CSVDGLAVNEQFF. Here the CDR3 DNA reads TGCAGCGTCGACGGACTAGCGGTCAATGAGCAGTTCTTC.

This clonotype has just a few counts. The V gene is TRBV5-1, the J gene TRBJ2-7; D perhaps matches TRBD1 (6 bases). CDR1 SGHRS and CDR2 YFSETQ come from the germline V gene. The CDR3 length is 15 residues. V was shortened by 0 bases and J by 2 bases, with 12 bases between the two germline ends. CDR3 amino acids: CASSLAGQKTYEQYF. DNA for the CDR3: TGCGCCAGCAGCTTGGCCGGACAGAAAACCTACGAGCAGTACTTC.

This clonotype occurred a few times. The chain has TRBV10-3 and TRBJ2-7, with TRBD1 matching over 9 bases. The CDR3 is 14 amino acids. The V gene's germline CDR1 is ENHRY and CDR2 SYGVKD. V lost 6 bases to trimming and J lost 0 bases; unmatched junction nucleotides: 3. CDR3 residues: CAISGQGSSYEQYF. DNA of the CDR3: TGTGCCATCAGCGGACAGGGGAGCTCCTACGAGCAGTACTTC.

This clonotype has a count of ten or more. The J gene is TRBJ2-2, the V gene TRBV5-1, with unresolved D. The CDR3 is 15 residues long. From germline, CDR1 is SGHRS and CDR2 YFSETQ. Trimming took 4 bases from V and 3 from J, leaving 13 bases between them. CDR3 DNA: TGCGCCAGCAGCCGCGGTGGTGGAGACACCGGGGAGCTGTTTTTT. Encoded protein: CASSRGGGDTGELFF.

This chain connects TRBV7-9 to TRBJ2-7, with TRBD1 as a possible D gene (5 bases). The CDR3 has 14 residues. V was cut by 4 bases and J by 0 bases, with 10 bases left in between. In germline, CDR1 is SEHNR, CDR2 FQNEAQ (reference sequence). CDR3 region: CASSYSTDSYEQYF. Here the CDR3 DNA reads TGTGCCAGCAGCTATTCGACAGACTCCTACGAGCAGTACTTC.

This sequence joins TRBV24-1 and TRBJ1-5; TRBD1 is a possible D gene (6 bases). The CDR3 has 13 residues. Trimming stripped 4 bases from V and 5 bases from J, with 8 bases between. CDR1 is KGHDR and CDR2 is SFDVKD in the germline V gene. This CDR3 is CATSEGAHQPQHF. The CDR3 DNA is TGTGCCACCAGTGAGGGGGCGCATCAGCCCCAGCATTTT.

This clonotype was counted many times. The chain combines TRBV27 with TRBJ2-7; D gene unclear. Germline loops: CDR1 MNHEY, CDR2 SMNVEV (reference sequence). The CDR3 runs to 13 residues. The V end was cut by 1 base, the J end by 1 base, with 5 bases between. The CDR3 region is CASSLYISYEQYF. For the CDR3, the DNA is TGTGCCAGCAGTTTATATATATCCTACGAGCAGTACTTC.

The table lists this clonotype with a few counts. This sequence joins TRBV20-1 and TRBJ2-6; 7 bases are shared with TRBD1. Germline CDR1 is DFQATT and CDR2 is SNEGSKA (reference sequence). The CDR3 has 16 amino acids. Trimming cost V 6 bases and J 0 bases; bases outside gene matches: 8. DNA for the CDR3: TGCAGTGCCCCCGGGACAGAACGCTCTGGGGCCAACGTCCTGACTTTC. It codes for CSAPGTERSGANVLTF.

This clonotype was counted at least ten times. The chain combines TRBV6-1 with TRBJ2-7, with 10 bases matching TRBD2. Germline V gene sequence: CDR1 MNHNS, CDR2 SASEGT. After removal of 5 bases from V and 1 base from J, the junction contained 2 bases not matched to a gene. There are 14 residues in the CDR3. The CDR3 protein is CASSRTSGSYEQYF. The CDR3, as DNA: TGTGCCAGCAGTCGGACTAGCGGATCCTACGAGCAGTACTTC.

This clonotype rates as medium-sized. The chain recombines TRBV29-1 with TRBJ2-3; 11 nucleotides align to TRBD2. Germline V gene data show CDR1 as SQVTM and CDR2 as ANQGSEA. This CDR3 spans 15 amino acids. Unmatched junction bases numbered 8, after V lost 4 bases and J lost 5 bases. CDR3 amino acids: CSVGLAGGWRDTQYF. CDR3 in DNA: TGCAGCGTTGGGCTAGCGGGAGGATGGAGAGATACGCAGTATTTT.

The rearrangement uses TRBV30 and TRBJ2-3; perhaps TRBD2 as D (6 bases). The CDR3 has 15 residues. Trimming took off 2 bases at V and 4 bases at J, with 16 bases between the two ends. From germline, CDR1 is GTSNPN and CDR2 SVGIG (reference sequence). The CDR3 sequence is CAWSKDGRPSDTQYF. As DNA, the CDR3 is TGTGCCTGGAGTAAGGACGGGAGACCCTCAGATACGCAGTATTTT.

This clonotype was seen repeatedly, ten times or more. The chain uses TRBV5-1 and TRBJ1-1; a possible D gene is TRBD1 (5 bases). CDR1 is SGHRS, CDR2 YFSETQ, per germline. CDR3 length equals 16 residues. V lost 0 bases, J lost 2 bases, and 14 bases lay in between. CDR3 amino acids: CASSLEPSGPNTEAFF. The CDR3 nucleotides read TGCGCCAGCAGCTTGGAGCCGTCAGGGCCAAACACTGAAGCTTTCTTT. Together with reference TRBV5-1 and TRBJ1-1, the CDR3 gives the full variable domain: KAGVTQTPRYLIKTRGQQVTLSCSPISGHRSVSWYQQTPGQGLQFLFEYFSETQRNKGNFPGRFSGRQFSNSRSEMNVSTLELGDSALYLCASSLEPSGPNTEAFFGQGTRLTVV.

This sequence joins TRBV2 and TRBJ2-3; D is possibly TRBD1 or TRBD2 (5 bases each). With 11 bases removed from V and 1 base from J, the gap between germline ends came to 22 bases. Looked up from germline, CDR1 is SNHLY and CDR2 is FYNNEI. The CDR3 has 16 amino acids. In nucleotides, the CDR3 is TGTGCCGTCTGGGGGAGTGGGGCCATTGGCACAGATACGCAGTATTTT. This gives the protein CAVWGSGAIGTDTQYF.